Listed below are T cell receptor beta chains from one sample, sequenced in a study of blood T cell repertoires in COVID-19. Libraries were prepared by immunoSEQ multiplex PCR; TCRdb keeps only in-frame clonotypes and omits some of them. This repertoire shows 300,000 to 450,000 clones, around 87% found once; its top ten account for 1% to 1.5%. What was sequenced was PBMCs or T cells enriched from blood (not recorded which). These receptors were taken from a man younger than 45 who had recovered from COVID-19. Both conserved end residues are part of each CDR3. Each record gives: clone size, V gene, D gene, J gene, CDR3 protein, CDR3 DNA. The D gene is left open where the match is weak. Size is omitted from some rows. Given values are once, few, many or a class for expanded clones.

size: NA; V: TRBV11-2; D: NA; J: TRBJ1-1; CDR3: CASTASGVEAFF; DNA: TGTGCCAGCACAGCTTCGGGAGTAGAAGCTTTCTTT
size: NA; V: TRBV19; D: NA; J: TRBJ2-2; CDR3: CASSILANTGELFF; DNA: TGTGCCAGTAGTATTTTAGCGAACACCGGGGAGCTGTTTTTT
size: once; V: TRBV18; D: NA; J: TRBJ2-1; CDR3: CASQSNEDNEQFF; DNA: TGTGCCAGCCAGAGCAACGAGGACAATGAGCAGTTCTTC
size: NA; V: TRBV5-1; D: TRBD2; J: TRBJ2-1; CDR3: CASSLVRLAGTYNEQFF; DNA: TGCGCCAGCAGCCTAGTGCGGCTAGCGGGAACCTACAATGAGCAGTTCTTC
size: NA; V: TRBV6-2/TRBV6-3; D: TRBD1; J: TRBJ2-1; CDR3: CASSYSRQGSGEQFF; DNA: TGTGCCAGCAGTTACTCGAGACAGGGCAGCGGTGAGCAGTTCTTC
size: once; V: TRBV28; D: NA; J: TRBJ1-1; CDR3: CASSSGGGYLNTEAFF; DNA: TGTGCCAGCAGTTCCGGGGGGGGCTACCTGAACACTGAAGCTTTCTTT
size: NA; V: TRBV7-6; D: TRBD1; J: TRBJ1-6; CDR3: CASSKTPYGTDNSPLHF; DNA: TGTGCCAGCAGCAAAACCCCTTACGGGACAGATAATTCACCCCTCCACTTT
size: NA; V: TRBV11-2; D: NA; J: TRBJ2-1; CDR3: CASSSGLGALNEQFF; DNA: TGTGCCAGCAGCTCAGGGCTGGGGGCCCTCAATGAGCAGTTCTTC
size: NA; V: TRBV9; D: TRBD1; J: TRBJ2-5; CDR3: CASSVNYRGTGEETQYF; DNA: TGTGCCAGCAGCGTAAACTATAGGGGGACAGGGGAAGAGACCCAGTACTTC
size: NA; V: TRBV5-1; D: TRBD2; J: TRBJ2-7; CDR3: CASSLWEGTYEQYF; DNA: TGCGCCAGCAGCTTGTGGGAGGGCACCTACGAGCAGTACTTC
size: few; V: TRBV19; D: NA; J: TRBJ1-5; CDR3: CASYRVGQPQHF; DNA: TGTGCCAGCTACAGGGTTGGTCAGCCCCAGCATTTT
size: few; V: TRBV10-2; D: TRBD2; J: TRBJ2-3; CDR3: CASSEWTSGGADTQYF; DNA: TGCGCCAGCAGTGAGTGGACTAGCGGGGGGGCAGATACGCAGTATTTT
size: NA; V: TRBV7-9; D: TRBD1; J: TRBJ2-1; CDR3: CASSTSSWGQRIYNEQFF; DNA: TGTGCCAGCAGCACTAGTTCCTGGGGACAGAGGATCTACAATGAGCAGTTCTTC
size: NA; V: TRBV4-1; D: TRBD1; J: TRBJ1-4; CDR3: CASSQSAGTASQYEKLFF; DNA: TGCGCCAGCAGCCAATCTGCCGGGACAGCCAGCCAATATGAAAAACTGTTTTTT
size: NA; V: TRBV5-1; D: NA; J: TRBJ2-3; CDR3: CASSLLPGGTDTQYF; DNA: TGCGCCAGCAGCTTACTTCCCGGGGGCACAGATACGCAGTATTTT
size: few; V: TRBV4-2; D: TRBD2; J: TRBJ2-3; CDR3: CASSQDWRGGPDTQYF; DNA: TGTGCCAGCAGCCAAGATTGGCGGGGGGGGCCAGATACGCAGTATTTT
size: NA; V: TRBV11-2; D: NA; J: TRBJ2-7; CDR3: CASSLGAVLYEQYF; DNA: TGTGCCAGCAGCTTGGGCGCTGTCCTCTACGAGCAGTACTTC
size: NA; V: TRBV12-3/TRBV12-4; D: TRBD1; J: TRBJ1-2; CDR3: CASSSLRGPGYTF; DNA: TGTGCCAGCAGTTCCCTCAGGGGGCCGGGCTACACCTTC
size: once; V: TRBV7-9; D: NA; J: TRBJ2-5; CDR3: CASSLGAVQETQYF; DNA: TGTGCCAGCAGCTTGGGGGCAGTCCAAGAGACCCAGTACTTC
size: once; V: TRBV12-3/TRBV12-4; D: NA; J: TRBJ1-5; CDR3: CASSSLRGPGVF; DNA: TGTGCCAGCAGTTCCTTAAGAGGTCCGGGGGTGTTT
size: NA; V: TRBV7-2; D: NA; J: TRBJ1-5; CDR3: CASSPGGHWGAINQPQHF; DNA: TGTGCCAGCAGCCCGGGGGGTCATTGGGGGGCGATCAATCAGCCCCAGCATTTT
size: NA; V: TRBV9; D: TRBD1; J: TRBJ2-7; CDR3: CASSVEGQGAREQYF; DNA: TGTGCCAGCAGCGTAGAGGGACAGGGGGCGAGGGAGCAGTACTTC
size: NA; V: TRBV7-3; D: NA; J: TRBJ2-1; CDR3: CASSLNAAGAGNEQFF; DNA: TGTGCCAGCAGCTTAAATGCTGCGGGGGCAGGCAATGAGCAGTTCTTC
size: once; V: TRBV4-1; D: TRBD1; J: TRBJ2-3; CDR3: CASSQPGQGFVGSSTDTQYF; DNA: TGCGCCAGCAGCCAGCCGGGACAGGGGTTTGTTGGGTCGTCCACAGATACGCAGTATTTT
size: NA; V: TRBV12-5; D: NA; J: TRBJ1-1; CDR3: CASDPGWANTEAFF; DNA: TGTGCTAGTGATCCAGGGTGGGCGAACACTGAAGCTTTCTTT
size: few; V: TRBV3-1/TRBV3-2; D: NA; J: TRBJ1-1; CDR3: CASSQTENTEAFF; DNA: TGTGCCAGCAGCCAGACAGAGAACACTGAAGCTTTCTTT
size: NA; V: TRBV4-1; D: TRBD1; J: TRBJ1-6; CDR3: CASSRFRTGSSYNSPLHF; DNA: TGCGCCAGCAGCCGTTTCCGGACAGGGAGCTCCTATAATTCACCCCTCCACTTT
size: NA; V: TRBV6-5; D: NA; J: TRBJ2-1; CDR3: CASSPQGSNEQFF; DNA: TGTGCCAGCAGCCCACAGGGTTCGAATGAGCAGTTCTTC
size: NA; V: TRBV29-1; D: TRBD2; J: TRBJ2-7; CDR3: CSVGGGEGYEQYF; DNA: TGCAGCGTTGGAGGAGGGGAGGGATACGAGCAGTACTTC
size: NA; V: TRBV6-5; D: TRBD1; J: TRBJ2-7; CDR3: CASRGTGRSYEQYF; DNA: TGTGCCAGCAGGGGGACAGGGAGGTCCTACGAGCAGTACTTC
size: few; V: TRBV19; D: NA; J: TRBJ1-4; CDR3: CASSNFRGEKLFF; DNA: TGTGCCAGTAGTAACTTTAGGGGTGAAAAACTGTTTTTT
size: NA; V: TRBV2; D: NA; J: TRBJ2-3; CDR3: CASIGLYTDTQYF; DNA: TGTGCCAGCATTGGACTGTACACAGATACGCAGTATTTT
size: NA; V: TRBV5-6; D: NA; J: TRBJ2-7; CDR3: CASFSVEGKYEQYF; DNA: TGTGCCAGCTTTAGCGTGGAGGGCAAATACGAGCAGTACTTC